These 17 T cell receptor beta chains share one sample of origin, sequenced in a study of OX40 agonist ivuxolimab in advanced cancers. Repertoires were generated with immunoSEQ multiplex PCR, while TCRdb's copy carries only in-frame clones and drops some. The table includes about 98,000 clones, 75% to 90% detected once. The sequences come from CD4+ or CD8+ T cells sorted from blood, collected in a trial of the OX40 agonist ivuxolimab. The receptors derive from an adult with an advanced solid tumor such as melanoma, head and neck, liver or kidney cancer.

The chain combines TRBV5-6 with TRBJ1-1, with D possibly matching TRBD1 (5 bases). Between the trimmed V and J ends, which lost 2 bases and 0 bases, there was a span of 8 bases. This CDR3 region has 14 residues. Germline CDR1 SGHDT, CDR2 YYEEEE. The CDR3 here is CASSFTGVNTEAFF. CDR3 in DNA: TGTGCCAGCAGCTTCACGGGGGTGAACACTGAAGCTTTCTTT.

The V gene is TRBV18, the J gene TRBJ1-3; D uncertain. The CDR3 covers 17 residues. The ends were cut back, 5 bases at V and 0 bases at J, with 17 bases in the middle. Germline assignment: CDR1 KGHSH and CDR2 LQKENI. The CDR3 spells CASSEGRTRDSGNTIYF. In DNA form, the CDR3 reads TGTGCCAGCTCAGAAGGAAGAACCCGGGACTCTGGAAACACCATATATTTT.

The chain employs TRBV2 and TRBJ2-3, with 9 bases that match TRBD1. This CDR3 region has 14 residues. Per germline, CDR1 SNHLY and CDR2 FYNNEI. V dropped 8 bases and J dropped 1; count of bases not matched to a gene: 4. The CDR3 DNA is TGTGCCAGCGGACAGGGGCTACGCACAGATACGCAGTATTTT. Amino acids: CASGQGLRTDTQYF.

The chain is built from TRBV6-1 and TRBJ1-5; possible D gene TRBD1, 5 bases. CDR1 MNHNS and CDR2 SASEGT come from the germline V gene. The V end lost 2 bases, the J end lost 1 base, and 12 bases lay between the germline ends. The CDR3 has 16 amino acids. CDR3 sequence (DNA): TGTGCCAGCAGTGAAAAGCGACAGCTGAGCAATCAGCCCCAGCATTTT. Translation: CASSEKRQLSNQPQHF.

The chain is built from TRBV6-1 and TRBJ1-2; D may be TRBD1 (5 bases). This CDR3 contains 13 residues. Germline lookup yields CDR1 MNHNS and CDR2 SASEGT. Between the trimmed V and J ends, which lost 6 bases and 3 bases, there was a span of 11 bases. The CDR3 here is CASRPGTDYGYTF. In nucleotides, the CDR3 is TGTGCCAGCAGGCCCGGGACGGACTATGGCTACACCTTC.

This chain connects TRBV27 to TRBJ1-1; D might be TRBD1 (6 bases). Deletions cut 6 bases from V and 1 base from J, with 9 bases between. This CDR3 spans 13 amino acids. The germline CDR1 and CDR2 sequences are MNHEY and SMNVEV (reference sequence). The CDR3 DNA reads TGTGCCAGCAGAAGACAGGCGAACACTGAAGCTTTCTTT. It is translated as CASRRQANTEAFF.

This rearrangement joins TRBV5-1 to TRBJ1-1; D is uncertain. Germline CDR1 is SGHRS and CDR2 is YFSETQ. The CDR3 spans 14 residues. V was pared by 0 bases and J by 1 base, with 7 bases between. The CDR3 sequence is CASSLVSQNTEAFF. Here the CDR3 DNA reads TGCGCCAGCAGCTTGGTTTCCCAGAACACTGAAGCTTTCTTT.

J is TRBJ2-1 and V is TRBV7-9; TRBD2 is a possible D gene (6 bases). CDR1 is SEHNR and CDR2 is FQNEAQ in the germline V gene (reference sequence). This CDR3 region has 12 residues. Trimming cost V 5 bases and J 9 bases, with 11 bases left between them. CDR3 nucleotide sequence: TGTGCCAGCAGCGCAACTAGCTCTGAGCAGTTCTTC. Amino acids: CASSATSSEQFF.

CDR3 residues: CACLQAGGAGGNTIYF. CDR3 in DNA: TGTGCCTGCCTCCAAGCGGGGGGCGCGGGAGGAAACACCATATATTTT. The chain couples TRBV30 to TRBJ1-3, with D perhaps TRBD1 (6 bases). The V and J ends lost 6 bases and 4 bases respectively, with 22 bases between them. The length of the CDR3 is 16 residues. CDR1 GTSNPN and CDR2 SVGIG come from the germline V gene (reference sequence). Combining the CDR3 with reference TRBV30 and TRBJ1-3 gives the whole variable domain SQTIHQWPATLVQPVGSPLSLECTVEGTSNPNLYWYRQAAGRGLQLLFYSVGIGQISSEVPQNLSASRPQDRQFILSSKKLLLSDSGFYLCACLQAGGAGGNTIYFGEGSWLTVV.

This clone was seen only once. This chain links TRBV7-2 with TRBJ1-1; D uncertain. Germline V CDR1 and CDR2: SGHTA, FQGNSA. Trimming cost V 5 bases and J 1 base, with 8 bases left between them. This CDR3 contains 13 residues. CDR3 in DNA: TGTGCCAGCAGCCGATCCAGGAACACTGAAGCTTTCTTT. It translates to CASSRSRNTEAFF.

The genes are TRBV5-1 and TRBJ1-5; a possible D gene is TRBD1 (5 bases). The CDR3 totals 15 residues. Trimming cost V 0 bases and J 7 bases, with 14 bases left between them. CDR1 and CDR2 from the germline V gene are SGHRS and YFSETQ. The CDR3 DNA reads as TGCGCCAGCAGCTTGGAGGGAGGGGTAGGACAGCCCCAGCATTTT. It specifies CASSLEGGVGQPQHF. Together with reference TRBV5-1 and TRBJ1-5, the CDR3 gives the full variable domain: KAGVTQTPRYLIKTRGQQVTLSCSPISGHRSVSWYQQTPGQGLQFLFEYFSETQRNKGNFPGRFSGRQFSNSRSEMNVSTLELGDSALYLCASSLEGGVGQPQHFGDGTRLSIL.

The genes are TRBV6-5 and TRBJ1-2, with a possible D match to TRBD1 (6 bases). The germline V gene has CDR1 MNHEY and CDR2 SVGAGI. This CDR3 spans 16 amino acids. Trimming pared 4 bases from V and 8 bases from J, leaving 23 bases between. The CDR3 spells CASSSPRSGGSEGYTF. DNA of the CDR3: TGTGCCAGCAGTTCCCCAAGGAGCGGGGGCTCGGAAGGCTACACCTTC.

The chain carries TRBV19 and TRBJ1-1; 8 nucleotides agree with TRBD1. Germline CDR1 is LNHDA and CDR2 is SQIVND (reference sequence). The V gene end was trimmed by 2 bases and the J gene end by 4 bases; junction bases not matched to a gene: 9. This CDR3 region has 16 residues. CDR3 coding DNA: TGTGCCAGTAGTATAAAGGGGACAGGATATACCACTGAAGCTTTCTTT. Translating gives CASSIKGTGYTTEAFF.

The chain links TRBV6-5 to TRBJ1-2; TRBD1 aligns across 9 bases. CDR1 and CDR2 from the germline V gene are MNHEY and SVGAGI. The CDR3 extends over 15 amino acids. The V gene end was trimmed by 4 bases and the J gene end by 0 bases; junction bases not matched to a gene: 3. This CDR3 is CASSSGTGPNYGYTF. In DNA, the CDR3 is TGTGCCAGCAGTTCTGGGACAGGGCCTAACTATGGCTACACCTTC.

CDR3 amino acids: CASRTGQYQETQYF. CDR3 bases: TGTGCCAGCAGGACAGGACAGTACCAAGAGACCCAGTACTTC. The chain combines TRBV2 with TRBJ2-5; D is perhaps TRBD1 (6 bases). The CDR3 extends over 14 amino acids. Trimming shortened V by 6 bases and J by 0 bases, and 11 bases separated the two germline ends. Germline V gives CDR1 SNHLY, CDR2 FYNNEI. Using reference TRBV2 and TRBJ2-5 for the parts outside the CDR3, the full variable domain is EPEVTQTPSHQVTQMGQEVILRCVPISNHLYFYWYRQILGQKVEFLVSFYNNEISEKSEIFDDQFSVERPDGSNFTLKIRSTKLEDSAMYFCASRTGQYQETQYFGPGTRLLVL.

This clone was detected only once. The chain couples TRBV9 to TRBJ2-1; 7 bases are shared with TRBD2. CDR3 size: 14 residues. J was trimmed by 9 bases and V by 0 bases; bases with no gene match: 6. Germline CDR1 SGDLS, CDR2 YYNGEE. CDR3 region: CASSVAVTSREQFF. DNA of the CDR3: TGTGCCAGCAGCGTAGCTGTGACTAGCCGTGAGCAGTTCTTC.

The V gene is TRBV5-1, the J gene TRBJ1-2; possibly TRBD1 for D (6 bases). The CDR3 consists of 13 residues. Trimming took 5 bases from V and 8 from J, leaving 16 bases between them. Looked up from germline, CDR1 is SGHRS and CDR2 is YFSETQ. DNA for the CDR3: TGCGCCAGCAGAGACCAGGGGCTAGACGGCTACACCTTC. Protein: CASRDQGLDGYTF. Full variable domain (remainder filled in from reference TRBV5-1 and TRBJ1-2): KAGVTQTPRYLIKTRGQQVTLSCSPISGHRSVSWYQQTPGQGLQFLFEYFSETQRNKGNFPGRFSGRQFSNSRSEMNVSTLELGDSALYLCASRDQGLDGYTFGSGTRLTVV.